This TCR beta chain was obtained from a study of T cells in Graves' hyperthyroidism and ophthalmopathy. The CDR3 spans 15 residues. The V end was cut by 9 bases, the J end by 2 bases, with 20 bases between. Germline CDR1 MNHEY, CDR2 SMNVEV (reference sequence). TCR beta CDR3 region amplification was performed from RNA transcripts. HTBI primers were the set used in a first-round RT-PCR of the TCR CDR3. TCRdb analysed the multiplex PCR reads with MiXCR anew, one entry per CDR3 protein. The data hold 550,000 to 700,000 distinct CDR3 sequences, with around 45% observed a single time. This clonotype was seen more than once but under ten times.

Sequencing input: peripheral blood or thyroid tissue (not recorded which). The chain combines TRBV27 with TRBJ2-7; D unclear. The clonotype originates from an adult woman with Graves' disease, either hyperthyroidism or ophthalmopathy (not recorded which). CDR3 sequence reads: CARKPPETVPYEQYF. DNA of the CDR3: TGTGCCAGGAAACCCCCCGAGACGGTTCCCTACGAGCAGTACTTC.